This TCR beta chain was sequenced for a study of CD8+CD57+ T cells in acquired aplastic anemia. Study context: Average DNA yield from sorted CD4+ and CD8+ cells was approximately 3 ug. General study points: CD8+ Simpson's diversity showed no significant patient-control difference. Approximately 30 was the count of CD8+ CDR3 sequences that patients shared with controls.

This clonotype has a count of ten or more. The antigen remains undetermined. Genomic DNA templated the TCR beta VDJ and CDR3 profiling. TCRdb recomputed calls from the reads with MiXCR, one row per CDR3 protein. The table includes 150,000 to 200,000 distinct CDR3 sequences, 40% to 50% detected once. An expansion of CD8+CD57+ cells by flow cytometry had been shown in patients chosen for sequencing. Sequencing was done on a sample of sorted CD4+, CD8+, or CD8+CD57+ T cells (not recorded which) from PBMCs. The TCR was taken from a human donor with aplastic anemia.

The CDR3 is CASSQVSPAEQFF. In nucleotides, the CDR3 is TGTGCCAGCAGCCAGGTTAGCCCAGCTGAGCAGTTCTTC. The rearrangement uses TRBV14 and TRBJ2-1; no firm D call. This CDR3 spans 13 amino acids. The ends were cut back, 3 bases at V and 9 bases at J, with 12 bases in the middle. Looked up from germline, CDR1 is SGHDN and CDR2 is FVKESK.